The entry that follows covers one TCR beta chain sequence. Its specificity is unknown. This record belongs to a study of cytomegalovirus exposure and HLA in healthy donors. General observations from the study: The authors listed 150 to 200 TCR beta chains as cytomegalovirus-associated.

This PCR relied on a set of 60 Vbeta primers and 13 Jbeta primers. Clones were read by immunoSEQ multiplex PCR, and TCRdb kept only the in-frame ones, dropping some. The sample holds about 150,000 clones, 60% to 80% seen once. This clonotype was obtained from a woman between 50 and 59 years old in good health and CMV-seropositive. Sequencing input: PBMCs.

This CDR3 reads CASSLGSSVNTEAFF. The CDR3 bases are TGTGCCAGCAGCTTGGGGAGTTCGGTGAACACTGAAGCTTTCTTT. The V call is TRBV5-4, the J call TRBJ1-1; D is undetermined. The V and J ends lost 0 bases and 0 bases respectively, with 9 bases between them. Germline lookup yields CDR1 SGHNT and CDR2 YYREEE (reference sequence). This CDR3 has 15 amino acids.